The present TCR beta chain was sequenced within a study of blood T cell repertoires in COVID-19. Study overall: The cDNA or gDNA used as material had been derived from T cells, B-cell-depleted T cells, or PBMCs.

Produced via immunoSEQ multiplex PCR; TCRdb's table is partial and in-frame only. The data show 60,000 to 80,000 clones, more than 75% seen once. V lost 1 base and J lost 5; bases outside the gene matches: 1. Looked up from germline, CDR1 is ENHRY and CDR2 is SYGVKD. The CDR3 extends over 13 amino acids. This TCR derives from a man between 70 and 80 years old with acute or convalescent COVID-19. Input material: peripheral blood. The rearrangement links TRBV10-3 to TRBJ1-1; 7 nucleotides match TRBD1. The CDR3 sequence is CAISEYRGTEAFF. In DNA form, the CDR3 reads TGTGCCATCAGTGAGTACAGGGGAACTGAAGCTTTCTTT.